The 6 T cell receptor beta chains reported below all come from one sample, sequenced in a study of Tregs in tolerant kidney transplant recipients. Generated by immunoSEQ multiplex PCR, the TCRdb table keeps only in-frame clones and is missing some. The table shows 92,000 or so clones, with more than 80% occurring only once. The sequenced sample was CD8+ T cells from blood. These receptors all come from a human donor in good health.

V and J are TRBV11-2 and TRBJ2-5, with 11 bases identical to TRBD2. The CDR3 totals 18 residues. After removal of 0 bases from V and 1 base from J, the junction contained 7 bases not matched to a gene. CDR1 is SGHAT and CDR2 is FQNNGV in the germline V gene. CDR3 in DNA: TGTGCCAGCAGCTTAGAATCTAGCGGGGGGCTCCCCCAAGAGACCCAGTACTTC. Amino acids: CASSLESSGGLPQETQYF. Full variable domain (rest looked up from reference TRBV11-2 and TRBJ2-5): EAGVAQSPRYKIIEKRQSVAFWCNPISGHATLYWYQQILGQGPKLLIQFQNNGVVDDSQLPKDRFSAERLKGVDSTLKIQPAKLEDSAVYLCASSLESSGGLPQETQYFGPGTRLLVL.

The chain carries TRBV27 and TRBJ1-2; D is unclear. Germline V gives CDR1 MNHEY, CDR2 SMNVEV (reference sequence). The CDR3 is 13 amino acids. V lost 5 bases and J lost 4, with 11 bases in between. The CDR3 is CASSQRGIYGYTF. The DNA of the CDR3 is TGTGCCAGCAGTCAGCGAGGGATCTATGGCTACACCTTC.

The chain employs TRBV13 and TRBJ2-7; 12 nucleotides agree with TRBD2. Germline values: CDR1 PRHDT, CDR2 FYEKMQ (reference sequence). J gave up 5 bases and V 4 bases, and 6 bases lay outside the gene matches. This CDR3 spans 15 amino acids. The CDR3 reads CASSSRTSGTHEQYF. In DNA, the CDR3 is TGTGCCAGCAGCTCCCGGACTAGCGGGACCCACGAGCAGTACTTC. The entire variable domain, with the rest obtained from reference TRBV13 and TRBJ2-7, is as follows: AAGVIQSPRHLIKEKRETATLKCYPIPRHDTVYWYQQGPGQDPQFLISFYEKMQSDKGSIPDRFSAQQFSDYHSELNMSSLELGDSALYFCASSSRTSGTHEQYFGPGTRLTVT.

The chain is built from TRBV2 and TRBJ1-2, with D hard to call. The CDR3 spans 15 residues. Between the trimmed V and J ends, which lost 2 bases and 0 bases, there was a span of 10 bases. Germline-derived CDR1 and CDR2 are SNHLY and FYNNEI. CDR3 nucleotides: TGTGCCAGCAGTGAATTCCGACGGGCTAACTATGGCTACACCTTC. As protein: CASSEFRRANYGYTF.

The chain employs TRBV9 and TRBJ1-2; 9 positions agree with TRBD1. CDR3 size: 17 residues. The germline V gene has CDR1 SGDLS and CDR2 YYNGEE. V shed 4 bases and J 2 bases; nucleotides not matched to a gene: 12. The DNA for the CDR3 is TGTGCCAGCAGCCCTCGGACAGGGGAAGGGGGAAACTATGGCTACACCTTC. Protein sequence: CASSPRTGEGGNYGYTF.

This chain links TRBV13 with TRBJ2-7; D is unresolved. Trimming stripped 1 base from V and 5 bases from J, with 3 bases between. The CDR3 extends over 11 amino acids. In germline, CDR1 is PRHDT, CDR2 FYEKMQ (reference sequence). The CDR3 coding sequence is TGTGCCAGCAGCTTAGCCGACGAGCAGTACTTC. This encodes CASSLADEQYF.